The 3 T cell receptor beta chains in this list originate from one sample, sequenced in a study of T cells in Graves' hyperthyroidism and ophthalmopathy. RNA transcripts provided the source from which TCR beta CDR3 regions were amplified. The TCR CDR3 first-round RT-PCR relied on the HTBI primer set. TCRdb analysed the multiplex PCR reads with MiXCR anew, one entry per CDR3 protein. The sample lists about 270,000 distinct CDR3 sequences, 25% to 30% seen once, with roughly 24% in the top ten. The sample comprised blood. These receptor sequences come from a man aged 35-49 years with Graves' hyperthyroidism that later progressed to Graves' ophthalmopathy.

The table lists this clonotype with many counts. V gene TRBV12-3 or TRBV12-4 combines with J gene TRBJ2-7; D is uncertain. CDR3 size: 18 residues. V lost 4 bases to trimming and J lost 5 bases, with 27 bases between them. CDR3 nucleotide sequence: TGTGCCAGCAGTTACAACCCGACCGTAACAGACCCTCGAGACGAGCAGTACTTC. Its protein is CASSYNPTVTDPRDEQYF.

Many counts were recorded for this clonotype. The V and J genes are TRBV19 and TRBJ2-2; D unclear. CDR1 is LNHDA and CDR2 is SQIVND in the germline V gene (reference sequence). The CDR3 is 17 residues long. Deletions cut 3 bases from V and 0 bases from J, with 14 bases between. The CDR3 here is CASSMTEFPSNTGELFF. The CDR3 DNA reads TGTGCCAGTAGTATGACCGAGTTCCCCTCGAACACCGGGGAGCTGTTTTTT.

This clonotype was picked up many times. The J gene is TRBJ1-3, the V gene TRBV28; perhaps TRBD1 as D (5 bases). In germline, CDR1 is MDHEN, CDR2 SYDVKM. The germline V and J ends were trimmed by 7 bases and 2 bases, with 12 bases remaining between them. The CDR3 length is 14 residues. This CDR3 is CASTRGGAGNTIYF. The DNA for the CDR3 is TGTGCCAGCACAAGAGGAGGGGCTGGAAACACCATATATTTT.